This TCR beta chain was captured by sequencing in a study of T cell responses to AZD1222 COVID-19 vaccine. Assay used: immunoSEQ multiplex PCR; TCRdb lists only in-frame clones, some missing. The sample lists about 120,000 clones, about 85% seen once, with roughly 2.4% in the top ten. Note on this clone: Its antigen is not identified.

Study-level results: Repertoires were sampled only after the peak T cell response. Most donors were white British and more were female, and clonal diversity was possibly underestimated.

This specimen consisted of peripheral blood, obtained on day 0 of AZD1222 vaccination. The clonotype originates from an adult in good health.

The CDR3 here is CASSFYGGNEKLFF. The CDR3 DNA sequence: TGTGCCAGCAGTTTCTACGGGGGTAATGAAAAACTGTTTTTT. The rearrangement uses TRBV28 and TRBJ1-4, with TRBD1 as a possible D gene (5 bases). Germline lookup yields CDR1 MDHEN and CDR2 SYDVKM. Trimming pared 3 bases from V and 4 bases from J, leaving 9 bases between. This CDR3 has 14 amino acids.